A selection of T cell receptor beta chains follows, all from one sample in a study of blood T cell repertoires in COVID-19. Using immunoSEQ multiplex PCR, the repertoire was profiled, and TCRdb retains in-frame clones only, with some absent. The data contain some 30,000 clones, around nine tenths of them singletons. The sequencing sample was made of peripheral blood. The receptors stem from a human donor in a cohort sampled during active COVID-19. The donor label of this sample is uncertain. Both conserved end residues are part of each CDR3. Fields, in order: clone size, D gene, J gene, CDR3 length, V gene, CDR3 DNA, CDR3 protein. The D gene is left open where the match is weak. Size is omitted from some rows. Given values are once, few, many or a class for expanded clones.

NA TRBD2 TRBJ2-7 16 TRBV5-1 TGCGCCAGCAGCTTCACGGGAGGGTTTCTCCTAGACGAGCAGTACTTC CASSFTGGFLLDEQYF
once TRBD2 TRBJ2-7 15 TRBV28 TGTGCCAGCAGTTCGCTAGCGGGAGGGAACTACGAGCAGTACTTC CASSSLAGGNYEQYF
NA TRBD1 TRBJ2-1 16 TRBV18 TGTGCCAGCTCAGGACAGGGGAAGGGATCCTACAATGAGCAGTTCTTC CASSGQGKGSYNEQFF
NA NA TRBJ1-1 14 TRBV25-1 TGTGCCAGCTTTGGTCAAGGGGGGAACACTGAAGCTTTCTTT CASFGQGGNTEAFF
NA TRBD1 TRBJ1-1 15 TRBV5-1 TGCGCCAGCAGCCAAAGACAGGGGTCGGCCACTGAAGCTTTCTTT CASSQRQGSATEAFF
NA TRBD2 TRBJ2-1 16 TRBV11-3 TGTGCCAGCAGCTTAGCTCGACTAGCGGGAGCCAATGAGCAGTTCTTC CASSLARLAGANEQFF
NA NA TRBJ2-7 13 TRBV5-4 TGTGCCAGCAGTGCGGGGAGCTCCTACGAGCAGTACTTC CASSAGSSYEQYF
NA NA TRBJ1-3 15 TRBV6-5 TGTGCCAGCAGTTACTTCAGGGGCTCTGGAAACACCATATATTTT CASSYFRGSGNTIYF
NA TRBD2 TRBJ2-3 18 TRBV11-2 TGTGCCAGCAGCTTAGTAGGACTAGCGGGAGCCGGCACAGATACGCAGTATTTT CASSLVGLAGAGTDTQYF
NA NA TRBJ2-7 12 TRBV29-1 TGCAGCACGAAGGGGCCCTCCTACGAGCAGTACTTC CSTKGPSYEQYF
NA TRBD1 TRBJ1-1 14 TRBV7-8 TGTGCCAGCAGCCACTCTGACAGGGGAAGGGAAGCTTTCTTT CASSHSDRGREAFF
NA TRBD1 TRBJ1-1 13 TRBV19 TGTGCCAGTAGTCATAGACAGGGCACTGAAGCTTTCTTT CASSHRQGTEAFF
once NA TRBJ1-1 12 TRBV30 TGTGCCTGGAGTGGTCTTTACACTGAAGCTTTCTTT CAWSGLYTEAFF
NA NA TRBJ2-1 13 TRBV3-1/TRBV3-2 TGTGCCAGCAGCCACCCTAGTTACAATGAGCAGTTCTTC CASSHPSYNEQFF
NA TRBD2 TRBJ2-2 14 TRBV2 TGTGCCAGCAGTGGGCTAGCGGGTGCCGGGGAGCTGTTTTTT CASSGLAGAGELFF
NA TRBD2 TRBJ2-1 13 TRBV9 TGTGCCAGCAGTACTAGCGGTTACAATGAGCAGTTCTTC CASSTSGYNEQFF